This entry features one TCR beta chain sequence. TCRdb fed the 5' RACE reads into MiXCR, producing one record per CDR3 protein. The repertoire has over 65,000 distinct CDR3 sequences, 13% of them found once; the top ten carry just under 25%. The entry originates in a study of T cells after yellow fever vaccination. The clonotype was recovered from a man aged 18 to 35 who received the YFV17D yellow fever vaccine. The sequencing here drew on CD8+ T cells not binding an NS4B(214-222) dextramer, sorted from PBMCs, taken approximately 22 days after the first yellow fever vaccination.

The CDR3, as DNA: TGCGCCAGCAGCCCCGGGACGGTTACCTACAATGAGCAGTTCTTC. Protein: CASSPGTVTYNEQFF. V usage is TRBV4-3 and J usage is TRBJ2-1; D possibly uses TRBD1 or TRBD2 (5 bases each). CDR3 length: 15 residues. Germline CDR1 is LGHNA and CDR2 is YSLEER. Trimming shortened V by 4 bases and J by 2 bases, and 12 bases separated the two germline ends.